The clone carrying this T cell receptor (beta chain) was recorded only once. V lost 2 bases, J lost 0 bases, and 13 bases lay in between. The CDR3 sequence is 16 residues long. Germline CDR1 SGHTA, CDR2 FQGTGA. The data stem from a study of shared clonotypes between healthy human individuals. The repertoire was sequenced with immunoSEQ multiplex PCR; TCRdb's copy has only in-frame clones and lacks some. Counted here are around 980,000 clones, around three quarters occurring once; the ten biggest clones make up roughly 0.62%. The sequenced sample was memory CD4+ T cells from PBMCs. Subset given: CD45RA-negative fraction. This receptor was obtained from a man aged 18 to 30 in good health. Some clones in this sample may be carry-over from other donors' samples. The genes are TRBV7-3 and TRBJ1-1, with D possibly TRBD1 on 5 matching bases. This CDR3 reads CASSLGHLGMNTEAFF. CDR3 DNA: TGTGCCAGCAGCTTAGGACACTTGGGGATGAACACTGAAGCTTTCTTT. Using reference TRBV7-3 and TRBJ1-1 for the parts outside the CDR3, the full variable domain is GAGVSQTPSNKVTEKGKYVELRCDPISGHTALYWYRQSLGQGPEFLIYFQGTGAADDSGLPNDRFFAVRPEGSVSTLKIQRTERGDSAVYLCASSLGHLGMNTEAFFGQGTRLTVV.